The 29 T cell receptor beta chains in this list originate from one sample, sequenced in a study of Ad26.COV2.S vaccination and SARS-CoV-2 variants. Regarding treatment: approximately 18 received Ad26.COV2.S at low or high dose, single or two shots; about 5 received placebo; per-sample allocation not given. Following the first vaccine or placebo injection, samples were taken on day 63. The repertoire was sequenced with immunoSEQ multiplex PCR; TCRdb's copy has only in-frame clones and lacks some. The sample shows roughly 390,000 clones, 88% of them seen only once. The sample consisted of peripheral blood, taken in a trial of Ad26.COV2.S vaccine versus placebo. Source of these receptors: a person aged 18 to 65 who received the Ad26.COV2.S COVID-19 vaccine or a placebo.

This clone was picked up a small number of times. The chain recombines TRBV9 with TRBJ1-1; 10 bases match TRBD1. CDR1 SGDLS and CDR2 YYNGEE come from the germline V gene. The CDR3 has 20 amino acids. Trimming cost V 3 bases and J 1 base; bases outside gene matches: 18. The CDR3 bases are TGTGCCAGCAGCGGAGGGACTCGTCGACAGGGGGCTAGAGGGAACACTGAAGCTTTCTTT. Residues: CASSGGTRRQGARGNTEAFF.

This clone was seen a single time. The chain combines TRBV6-4 with TRBJ1-6; 9 bases are a match to TRBD1. Germline CDR1 reads MRHNA; CDR2 reads SNTAGT. The V segment lost 6 bases and the J segment 8 bases; nucleotides outside the gene matches: 8. CDR3 length: 15 amino acids. CDR3 nucleotide sequence: TGTGCCAGCAGGAGGGACAGGGCGGGAGATTCACCCCTCCACTTT. Its protein is CASRRDRAGDSPLHF.

The chain is built from TRBV7-9 and TRBJ2-2; TRBD1 agrees at 8 bases. V trimming: 0 bases; J trimming: 0 bases; junction bases outside the gene matches: 6. CDR3 length: 18 amino acids. Germline V lookup: CDR1 SEHNR, CDR2 FQNEAQ (reference sequence). DNA of the CDR3: TGTGCCAGCAGCTTAGCCAGGGGGCGTTTCTCGAACACCGGGGAGCTGTTTTTT. Its protein is CASSLARGRFSNTGELFF.

The chain employs TRBV18 and TRBJ1-1, with TRBD1 as a possible D gene (5 bases). The ends were cut back, 4 bases at V and 1 base at J, with 13 bases in the middle. Germline V gene sequence: CDR1 KGHSH, CDR2 LQKENI. The CDR3 totals 15 residues. Here the CDR3 reads CASSHIKQGNTEAFF. The CDR3 DNA sequence: TGTGCCAGCTCACACATCAAGCAGGGGAACACTGAAGCTTTCTTT.

V and J are TRBV5-1 and TRBJ1-2; TRBD1 aligns across 9 bases. The CDR3 spans 16 residues. V was clipped by 2 bases and J by 8 bases; unmatched bases: 13. Germline CDR1 is SGHRS and CDR2 is YFSETQ. CDR3 in DNA: TGCGCCAGCAGCTTTTTACCGACCCGACAGGGGGAGGGCTACACCTTC. The encoded protein is CASSFLPTRQGEGYTF. The whole variable domain, remainder taken from reference TRBV5-1 and TRBJ1-2, is KAGVTQTPRYLIKTRGQQVTLSCSPISGHRSVSWYQQTPGQGLQFLFEYFSETQRNKGNFPGRFSGRQFSNSRSEMNVSTLELGDSALYLCASSFLPTRQGEGYTFGSGTRLTVV.

This chain links TRBV10-3 with TRBJ2-3; D not certain. CDR3 length: 13 amino acids. The V gene lost 8 bases and the J gene lost 2 bases, with 11 bases spanning the gap. The germline CDR1 and CDR2 sequences are ENHRY and SYGVKD. In DNA form, the CDR3 reads TGTGCCATCGTAGGGTCTACCACAGATACGCAGTATTTT. This encodes CAIVGSTTDTQYF.

This chain connects TRBV5-1 to TRBJ1-6; D may be TRBD1 (6 bases). Germline CDR1 is SGHRS and CDR2 is YFSETQ. With 1 base removed from V and 7 bases from J, the gap between germline ends came to 12 bases. The CDR3 is 15 residues long. The CDR3 sequence is CASSLSGALNSPLHF. The CDR3 region has the DNA TGCGCCAGCAGCTTGTCGGGGGCTTTGAATTCACCCCTCCACTTT.

This clone is a singleton in its sample. The genes are TRBV19 and TRBJ1-1; no clear D. The CDR3 loop spans 15 amino acids. Germline values: CDR1 LNHDA, CDR2 SQIVND (reference sequence). V was shortened by 3 bases and J by 0 bases, with 11 bases between the two germline ends. The CDR3 reads CASSIPRRLNTEAFF. The CDR3 coding sequence is TGTGCCAGTAGTATCCCCAGGAGGTTGAACACTGAAGCTTTCTTT.

The chain joins TRBV15 to TRBJ1-2; no clear D gene. The V end was cut by 8 bases, the J end by 5 bases, with 15 bases between. Germline CDR1 LNHNV, CDR2 YYDKDF (reference sequence). This CDR3 is 13 amino acids long. CDR3 sequence: CATGQRGGYGYTF. Here the CDR3 DNA reads TGTGCCACCGGCCAACGTGGAGGGTATGGCTACACCTTC.

This chain joins TRBV27 and TRBJ1-4; 7 bases map to TRBD1. The CDR3 has 15 residues. Per germline, CDR1 MNHEY and CDR2 SMNVEV (reference sequence). V lost 5 bases and J lost 0; bases outside the gene matches: 3. The CDR3 DNA reads TGTGCCAGCAGTGACAGGGACCCAACTAATGAAAAACTGTTTTTT. Its protein product is CASSDRDPTNEKLFF.

The chain joins TRBV6-5 to TRBJ2-7; 7 nucleotides agree with TRBD1. In germline, CDR1 is MNHEY, CDR2 SVGAGI. With V trimmed by 0 bases and J by 6 bases, 5 bases remained unmatched. This CDR3 has 14 amino acids. CDR3 bases: TGTGCCAGCAGTTACTCATACAGGGGAGTCGAGCAGTACTTC. This encodes CASSYSYRGVEQYF.

This rearrangement joins TRBV2 to TRBJ1-5; D possibly corresponds to TRBD1 (5 bases). With 3 bases removed from V and 2 bases from J, the gap between germline ends came to 11 bases. The length of the CDR3 is 15 residues. Germline V lookup: CDR1 SNHLY, CDR2 FYNNEI. The CDR3 sequence is CASSDMGTGNQPQHF. CDR3 nucleotide sequence: TGTGCCAGCAGTGACATGGGGACTGGCAATCAGCCCCAGCATTTT. Full variable domain (rest looked up from reference TRBV2 and TRBJ1-5): EPEVTQTPSHQVTQMGQEVILRCVPISNHLYFYWYRQILGQKVEFLVSFYNNEISEKSEIFDDQFSVERPDGSNFTLKIRSTKLEDSAMYFCASSDMGTGNQPQHFGDGTRLSIL.

On this clone itself: An end of the junction differs from the germline gene, which may be a read error. The chain has TRBV4-3 and TRBJ1-2, with D possibly being TRBD1 (6 bases). The V gene's germline CDR1 is LGHNA and CDR2 YSLEER. This CDR3 spans 16 amino acids. In DNA form, the CDR3 reads TGCGCCAGCAGTCAAGTTGTGACAGGACCTTCTGATGGCTACACCTTC. Translating gives CASSQVVTGPSDGYTF.

The rearrangement uses TRBV13 and TRBJ2-1; 8 bases fit TRBD2. CDR3 length equals 15 residues. CDR1 and CDR2 (germline): PRHDT, FYEKMQ (reference sequence). The V gene end was trimmed by 5 bases and the J gene end by 2 bases; junction bases not matched to a gene: 5. CDR3 sequence reads: CASSSSGDPYNEQFF. The DNA of the CDR3 is TGTGCCAGCAGCAGTAGCGGGGACCCCTACAATGAGCAGTTCTTC.

This clone was seen a few times. The rearrangement uses TRBV10-2 and TRBJ1-5; maybe TRBD1 (6 bases). The CDR3 loop spans 15 amino acids. The germline V gene encodes CDR1 WSHSY and CDR2 SAAADI. Deletions cut 2 bases from V and 6 bases from J, with 14 bases between. In DNA form, the CDR3 reads TGCGCCAGCAGTGAGACCACCACAGGGTTTCAGCCCCAGCATTTT. The encoded protein is CASSETTTGFQPQHF.

The rearrangement links TRBV10-1 to TRBJ2-2; tentatively, D is TRBD1 (5 bases). Deletions cut 5 bases from V and 2 bases from J, with 18 bases between. CDR1 WNHNN and CDR2 SYGVQD come from the germline V gene (reference sequence). The CDR3 has 17 residues. CDR3 residues: CASSSVRAGPNTGELFF. The CDR3, as DNA: TGCGCCAGCAGTTCCGTCCGGGCAGGGCCCAACACCGGGGAGCTGTTTTTT.

This chain connects TRBV18 to TRBJ1-1; 7 bases fit TRBD1. V was clipped by 5 bases and J by 0 bases; unmatched bases: 6. CDR3 length: 15 amino acids. Germline V CDR1 and CDR2: KGHSH, LQKENI. The CDR3 sequence is CASSSRQGVNTEAFF. In nucleotides, the CDR3 is TGTGCCAGCTCATCCCGACAGGGCGTGAACACTGAAGCTTTCTTT. The whole variable domain, remainder taken from reference TRBV18 and TRBJ1-1, is NAGVMQNPRHLVRRRGQEARLRCSPMKGHSHVYWYRQLPEEGLKFMVYLQKENIIDESGMPKERFSAEFPKEGPSILRIQQVVRGDSAAYFCASSSRQGVNTEAFFGQGTRLTVV.

V is TRBV5-1 and J is TRBJ1-2; D uncertain. Germline values: CDR1 SGHRS, CDR2 YFSETQ. The CDR3 is 12 amino acids. V dropped 5 bases and J dropped 1 base, with 6 bases sitting between them. CDR3 sequence reads: CASRRDNYGYTF. The DNA of the CDR3 is TGCGCCAGCAGACGGGATAACTATGGCTACACCTTC.

This chain connects TRBV7-9 to TRBJ1-3; the D gene is possibly TRBD1 (5 bases). V was pared by 7 bases and J by 0 bases, with 16 bases between. Germline-derived CDR1 and CDR2 are SEHNR and FQNEAQ (reference sequence). CDR3 size: 16 residues. CDR3 nucleotide sequence: TGTGCCAGCACCAAACGGGGGGACGTCTCTGGAAACACCATATATTTT. Translated, it gives CASTKRGDVSGNTIYF.

This chain connects TRBV10-1 to TRBJ1-2, with D perhaps matching TRBD1 (5 bases). The V and J ends lost 3 bases and 6 bases respectively, with 11 bases between them. The CDR3 runs to 13 residues. Germline CDR1 WNHNN, CDR2 SYGVQD (reference sequence). In DNA form, the CDR3 reads TGCGCCAGCAGTGATCAGGGTTCGGATGGCTACACCTTC. Protein: CASSDQGSDGYTF.

The chain is built from TRBV6-1 and TRBJ1-5; no firm D call. The CDR3 length is 16 residues. V lost 2 bases and J 0 bases, leaving 11 bases between the germline ends. Germline values: CDR1 MNHNS, CDR2 SASEGT. The chain's CDR3 is CASSERGPNSNQPQHF. DNA of the CDR3: TGTGCCAGCAGTGAACGTGGCCCGAATAGCAATCAGCCCCAGCATTTT.

As concerns this clone: This sample also contains other DNA sequences that code for the same CDR3. This chain connects TRBV19 to TRBJ1-5; D gene uncertain. The CDR3 sequence is 12 residues long. Germline-derived CDR1 and CDR2 are LNHDA and SQIVND (reference sequence). The V end lost 2 bases, the J end lost 7 bases, and 6 bases lay between the germline ends. CDR3 loop: CASSISGQPQHF. The CDR3 nucleotides read TGTGCCAGTAGTATATCGGGACAGCCCCAGCATTTT.

This clone came up once. V usage is TRBV6-1 and J usage is TRBJ1-2, with D uncertain. CDR1 and CDR2 from the germline V gene are MNHNS and SASEGT. Between the trimmed V and J ends, which lost 1 base and 8 bases, there was a span of 11 bases. This CDR3 contains 13 residues. CDR3 in DNA: TGTGCCAGCAGTGAAGTGGACTCTTGGGGCTACACCTTC. Its translation is CASSEVDSWGYTF.

The chain couples TRBV7-8 to TRBJ1-6; D ambiguous. V lost 5 bases, J lost 10 bases, and 12 bases lay in between. There are 13 residues in the CDR3. Germline V gives CDR1 SGHVS, CDR2 FQNEAQ. CDR3 sequence (DNA): TGTGCCAGCAGCGTTAGACCTAAATCACCCCTCCACTTT. As protein: CASSVRPKSPLHF.

The V gene is TRBV18, the J gene TRBJ2-5; 7 bases line up with TRBD1. The germline V gene has CDR1 KGHSH and CDR2 LQKENI. The CDR3 sequence is 15 residues long. The J segment lost 1 base and the V segment lost 4 bases, leaving 6 bases of the junction unmatched. CDR3 DNA sequence: TGTGCCAGCTCACAGTTACAGGGGACCCAAGAGACCCAGTACTTC. This encodes CASSQLQGTQETQYF.

This clone was counted a few times. The chain couples TRBV5-1 to TRBJ1-1; D unclear. V was pared by 4 bases and J by 0 bases, with 10 bases between. This CDR3 is built from 14 residues. Germline V lookup: CDR1 SGHRS, CDR2 YFSETQ. CDR3 in DNA: TGCGCCAGCAGCGTAGGTAACATGAACACTGAAGCTTTCTTT. It codes for CASSVGNMNTEAFF.

The chain couples TRBV2 to TRBJ1-5; tentative D call: TRBD1 (5 bases). V was cut by 3 bases and J by 6 bases, with 9 bases left in between. This CDR3 is 13 amino acids long. From germline, CDR1 is SNHLY and CDR2 FYNNEI. The CDR3 region is CASSETAVQPQHF. The DNA of the CDR3 is TGTGCCAGCAGTGAGACAGCTGTTCAGCCCCAGCATTTT.

This chain uses TRBV4-1 with TRBJ1-2; 8 bases align to TRBD1. CDR1 is MGHRA, CDR2 YSYEKL, per germline. Unmatched junction bases numbered 9, after V lost 1 base and J lost 8 bases. The CDR3 length is 15 residues. The CDR3 DNA reads TGCGCCAGCAGCCAAGGGGCCGTGACAGGGGAGGGCTACACCTTC. This sequence encodes CASSQGAVTGEGYTF.

V usage is TRBV5-4 and J usage is TRBJ2-5; no clear D. CDR1 is SGHNT and CDR2 is YYREEE in the germline V gene (reference sequence). V was pared by 4 bases and J by 4 bases, with 14 bases between. The CDR3 consists of 14 residues. CDR3 bases: TGTGCCAGCAGCCCCCTTGGGTCCCGAGAGACCCAGTACTTC. Translating it yields CASSPLGSRETQYF.